In its sample, the clone carrying this TCR beta chain was seen a few times. TCRdb called the RT-PCR reads again in MiXCR, with one record for every CDR3 protein. The repertoire holds approximately 410,000 distinct CDR3 sequences, around 16% seen once, with around 7.2% in the top ten. The data stem from a study of patients and donors after allogeneic stem cell transplantation. This CDR3 has 13 residues. The ends were cut back, 6 bases at V and 4 bases at J, with 12 bases in the middle. Germline V lookup: CDR1 MNHNY, CDR2 SVGAGI (reference sequence). This chain joins TRBV6-6 and TRBJ1-1; unclear D gene. The TCR comes from a human donor who was either an allogeneic HSCT recipient or a stem cell or donor lymphocyte infusion donor (not recorded which). It is not recorded whose cells these are; they may come from a transplant donor. Material for sequencing was blood, either unsorted or a sorted T cell fraction (not recorded which). CDR3 DNA: TGTGCCAGCAGGGACCGTTCGGGCACTGAAGCTTTCTTT. Its translation is CASRDRSGTEAFF.